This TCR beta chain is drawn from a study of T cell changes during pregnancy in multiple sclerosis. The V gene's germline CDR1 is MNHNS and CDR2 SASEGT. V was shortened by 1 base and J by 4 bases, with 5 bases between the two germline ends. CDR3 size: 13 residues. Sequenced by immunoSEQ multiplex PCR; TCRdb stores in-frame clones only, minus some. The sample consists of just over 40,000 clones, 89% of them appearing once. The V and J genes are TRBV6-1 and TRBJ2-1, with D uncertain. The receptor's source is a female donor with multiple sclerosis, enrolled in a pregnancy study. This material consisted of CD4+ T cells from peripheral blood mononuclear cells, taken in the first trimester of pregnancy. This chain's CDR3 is CASSEGQYNEQFF. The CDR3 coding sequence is TGTGCCAGCAGTGAAGGGCAGTACAATGAGCAGTTCTTC.